This T cell receptor beta chain was sequenced for a study of cytomegalovirus exposure and HLA in healthy donors. Clones were sequenced by immunoSEQ multiplex PCR, and TCRdb holds only the in-frame ones, with some missing. Counted here are under 200,000 clones, about 90% occurring once; the ten biggest clones make up roughly 3%. This clonotype was sampled from a woman between 18 and 29 years old in good health and CMV-seropositive. The sequenced material came from PBMCs.

The CDR3 region has the DNA TGTGCCAGCTCACCCAACGGGGAAACGCAGTATTTT. Translating gives CASSPNGETQYF. V and J are TRBV18 and TRBJ2-3; perhaps TRBD2 as D (5 bases). V was cut by 3 bases and J by 9 bases, with 10 bases left in between. This CDR3 contains 12 residues. Germline lookup yields CDR1 KGHSH and CDR2 LQKENI. The whole variable domain, filled in from reference TRBV18 and TRBJ2-3, reads NAGVMQNPRHLVRRRGQEARLRCSPMKGHSHVYWYRQLPEEGLKFMVYLQKENIIDESGMPKERFSAEFPKEGPSILRIQQVVRGDSAAYFCASSPNGETQYFGPGTRLTVL.